One and the same sample provided the 9 T cell receptor beta chains below, sequenced in a study of PD-L1 blockade in urothelial cancer. Sequencing used immunoSEQ multiplex PCR; TCRdb keeps in-frame clones, though not all of them. In the table there are 25,000 to 40,000 clones, around 83% of which are singletons. Sequenced here: PBMCs, sampled around atezolizumab (anti-PD-L1) treatment. The receptors stem from a man aged 55 to 69 with urothelial cancer.

V gene TRBV2 combines with J gene TRBJ1-5; maybe TRBD1 (5 bases). Germline CDR1 reads SNHLY; CDR2 reads FYNNEI. The CDR3 covers 14 residues. Trimming shortened V by 6 bases and J by 3 bases, and 12 bases separated the two germline ends. The chain's CDR3 is CASRPDRYNQPQHF. CDR3 nucleotides: TGTGCCAGCAGACCCGACAGATACAATCAGCCCCAGCATTTT.

The chain employs TRBV4-3 and TRBJ2-3, with 10 nucleotides matching TRBD2. Germline-derived CDR1 and CDR2 are LGHNA and YSLEER. Trimming cost V 4 bases and J 2 bases; bases outside gene matches: 9. CDR3 length: 17 amino acids. CDR3: CASSRGVAGGLTDTQYF. CDR3 coding DNA: TGCGCCAGCAGCCGGGGGGTAGCGGGAGGACTCACAGATACGCAGTATTTT.

The chain joins TRBV6-5 to TRBJ1-5, with TRBD1 matching 7 bases. Germline trimming cut 5 bases from V and 9 bases from J; bases unmatched to any gene: 10. The CDR3 runs to 14 residues. Germline CDR1 reads MNHEY; CDR2 reads SVGAGI. For the CDR3, the DNA is TGTGCCAGCAGTCCCAGGGGGGCTGCTTGGCCCCAGCATTTT. Translated: CASSPRGAAWPQHF.

The chain employs TRBV6-5 and TRBJ2-7; TRBD2 matches 7 bases. Per the germline V gene, CDR1 is MNHEY and CDR2 is SVGAGI. The CDR3 is made up of 14 amino acids. The junction had 5 bases not matched to a gene; V was cut back by 3 bases and J by 3 bases. The CDR3 loop is CASSYAGVRYEQYF. DNA for the CDR3: TGTGCCAGCAGTTATGCGGGAGTCCGCTACGAGCAGTACTTC.

The rearrangement uses TRBV29-1 and TRBJ1-1; no definite D call. Germline V gives CDR1 SQVTM, CDR2 ANQGSEA. Trimming left V 3 bases short and J 3 bases short, with 14 bases between. The CDR3 is made up of 14 amino acids. The CDR3 spells CSVEGGGLDTEAFF. CDR3 nucleotide sequence: TGCAGCGTTGAGGGTGGCGGCCTGGACACTGAAGCTTTCTTT. Together with reference TRBV29-1 and TRBJ1-1, the CDR3 gives the full variable domain: SAVISQKPSRDICQRGTSLTIQCQVDSQVTMMFWYRQQPGQSLTLIATANQGSEATYESGFVIDKFPISRPNLTFSTLTVSNMSPEDSSIYLCSVEGGGLDTEAFFGQGTRLTVV.

The V call is TRBV5-1, the J call TRBJ2-2; 13 positions match TRBD2. The trim removed 5 bases at V and 5 bases at J, leaving 9 bases unmatched. The length of the CDR3 is 17 residues. The germline gives CDR1 SGHRS, CDR2 YFSETQ. The CDR3: CASRSQLAGGRTGELFF. As DNA, the CDR3 is TGCGCCAGCAGGTCCCAACTAGCGGGAGGGCGAACCGGGGAGCTGTTTTTT.

V is TRBV18 and J is TRBJ2-2; D uncertain. CDR1 is KGHSH, CDR2 LQKENI, per germline. The CDR3 length is 14 residues. V gave up 3 bases and J gave up 7 bases, with 12 bases separating them. Here the CDR3 reads CASSPQSDGGELFF. For the CDR3, the DNA is TGTGCCAGCTCACCCCAGAGCGATGGCGGGGAGCTGTTTTTT.

This clone was picked up one time. V gene TRBV27 combines with J gene TRBJ1-2; 11 nucleotides agree with TRBD1. The CDR3 is made up of 17 amino acids. Germline CDR1 and CDR2: MNHEY and SMNVEV (reference sequence). Trimming cost V 5 bases and J 5 bases; bases outside gene matches: 13. The CDR3 spells CASSPKDRGRSYYGYTF. For the CDR3, the DNA is TGTGCCAGCAGTCCCAAGGACAGGGGGCGGTCCTATTATGGCTACACCTTC.

V is TRBV15 and J is TRBJ2-1; 12 nucleotides line up with TRBD2. The junction had 5 bases not matched to a gene; V was cut back by 1 base and J by 7 bases. CDR3 size: 16 residues. Germline V CDR1 and CDR2: LNHNV, YYDKDF (reference sequence). For the CDR3, the DNA is TGTGCCACCAGCAGAGGACTAGCGGGAGTGGAAAATGAGCAGTTCTTC. Protein sequence: CATSRGLAGVENEQFF.